The clone carrying this T cell receptor beta chain was observed once. Its ends do not fully match the called genes, so a read error is possible. The presence of a unique molecular identifier marked each TCR cDNA molecule. TCRdb re-called the 5' RACE reads with MiXCR, one entry per CDR3 protein. The sample has about 87,000 distinct CDR3 sequences, approximately 19% seen once. Time point here: blood at routine non-recurrence follow-up after resection. Whole RNA was taken from tumor, nontumor lung or frozen PBMC; it was then sequenced unsorted. These data come from a study of spatial heterogeneity in lung cancer. In the study overall: Combinations of a unique TCR and a UMI were tallied in raw reads, and on average each appeared more than ten times.

The sequences come from PBMCs, collected at follow-up. The receptor was derived from a male donor with early-stage non-small cell lung cancer.

The CDR3 DNA reads TGTGCCACCAGCAGAGATAGGATAGGCCGTGGGGTGTCCTTC. Translated, it gives CATSRDRIGRGVSF. The chain links TRBV15 to TRBJ2-1; D remains unclear. CDR1 is LNHNV and CDR2 is YYDKDF in the germline V gene (reference sequence). This CDR3 comprises 14 residues. Based on the CDR3 plus reference TRBV15 and TRBJ2-1, the full variable domain is DAMVIQNPRYQVTQFGKPVTLSCSQTLNHNVMYWYQQKSSQAPKLLFHYYDKDFNNEADTPDNFQSRRPNTSFCFLDIRSPGLGDTAMYLCATSRDRIGRGVSFGPGTRLTVL.